These 10 T cell receptor beta chains were all obtained from the same sample, sequenced in a study of glioma-infiltrating T cells after dendritic cell vaccination. The time point here: after dendritic cell vaccination, including at tumor progression/relapse. The data were produced by immunoSEQ multiplex PCR, yet TCRdb's version contains in-frame clones alone and is incomplete. The sample holds about 58,000 clones, roughly four fifths seen once. The input for sequencing was blood, taken after dendritic cell vaccination. These receptors came from a human donor with glioblastoma.

The rearrangement joins TRBV5-4 to TRBJ2-3, with 8 positions matching TRBD2. The length of the CDR3 is 13 residues. The J segment lost 0 bases and the V segment lost 10 bases, leaving 4 bases of the junction unmatched. CDR1 and CDR2 from the germline V gene are SGHNT and YYREEE (reference sequence). This CDR3 reads CASGGGSTDTQYF. The CDR3 DNA sequence: TGTGCCTCGGGGGGGGGTAGCACAGATACGCAGTATTTT.

This clone was seen a few times. The chain has TRBV15 and TRBJ2-1, with a tentative D call TRBD1 (9 bases). CDR3 length equals 15 residues. Trimming took off 5 bases at V and 5 bases at J, with 16 bases between the two ends. Germline CDR1 and CDR2: LNHNV and YYDKDF (reference sequence). The DNA for the CDR3 is TGTGCCACCAGCGGACAGGGGCGGGGGGACAATGAGCAGTTCTTC. This codes for CATSGQGRGDNEQFF. The complete variable domain, with remaining parts taken from reference TRBV15 and TRBJ2-1, reads DAMVIQNPRYQVTQFGKPVTLSCSQTLNHNVMYWYQQKSSQAPKLLFHYYDKDFNNEADTPDNFQSRRPNTSFCFLDIRSPGLGDTAMYLCATSGQGRGDNEQFFGPGTRLTVL.

This rearrangement joins TRBV10-3 to TRBJ1-1; the match to TRBD1 covers 7 bases. Trimming cost V 6 bases and J 6 bases; bases outside gene matches: 7. The CDR3 runs 13 residues. Germline V gene data show CDR1 as ENHRY and CDR2 as SYGVKD. DNA for the CDR3: TGTGCCATCAGGTCGGGACAGCAATCTGAAGCTTTCTTT. The encoded protein is CAIRSGQQSEAFF.

The CDR3 region is CASSEQGTASTIKQFF. Written as DNA, the CDR3 is TGTGCCAGCAGTGAACAAGGGACAGCTAGTACAATTAAGCAGTTCTTC. The genes are TRBV25-1 and TRBJ2-1; 7 bases line up with TRBD1. Germline CDR1 is MGHDK and CDR2 is SYGVNS. This CDR3 has 16 amino acids. V trimming: 2 bases; J trimming: 11 bases; junction bases outside the gene matches: 15.

V is TRBV4-2 and J is TRBJ2-2; no firm D call. CDR3 length equals 16 residues. V was trimmed by 2 bases and J by 6 bases, leaving 16 bases between them. The germline gives CDR1 LGHNA, CDR2 YNFKEQ. This chain's CDR3 is CASSQTANMVSGELFF. The CDR3 DNA is TGTGCCAGCAGCCAAACCGCAAACATGGTTTCCGGGGAGCTGTTTTTT.

The rearrangement uses TRBV29-1 and TRBJ1-1; D is undetermined. Germline V gives CDR1 SQVTM, CDR2 ANQGSEA. CDR3 length: 14 residues. The germline V and J ends were trimmed by 3 bases and 5 bases, with 16 bases remaining between them. The CDR3 DNA is TGCAGCGTTGATTTACCTGAGGGCCGGACTGAAGCTTTCTTT. It is translated as CSVDLPEGRTEAFF.

The chain recombines TRBV7-2 with TRBJ2-2, with 8 bases lining up with TRBD1. This CDR3 has 16 residues. Germline lookup yields CDR1 SGHTA and CDR2 FQGNSA. V dropped 5 bases and J dropped 5; count of bases not matched to a gene: 10. The CDR3 is CASSRQGSLETGELFF. CDR3 nucleotides: TGTGCCAGCAGCCGACAGGGGTCCTTGGAAACCGGGGAGCTGTTTTTT.

Turning to this clone: A read error may produce the germline difference seen at one junction end. CDR3 nucleotides: TGCAGCGTAAAACAGGGGCCTGGGAACACCATATATTTT. Its protein product is CSVKQGPGNTIYF. The V and J genes are TRBV29-1 and TRBJ1-3, with 7 bases lining up with TRBD1. The CDR3 has 13 residues. Germline V lookup: CDR1 SQVTM, CDR2 ANQGSEA.

This chain joins TRBV30 and TRBJ2-7; 9 bases agree with TRBD2. The CDR3 spans 14 residues. The germline CDR1 and CDR2 sequences are GTSNPN and SVGIG (reference sequence). The trim removed 2 bases at V and 7 bases at J, leaving 9 bases unmatched. The CDR3 sequence: CAWSFSGGVGEQYF. The CDR3, as DNA: TGTGCCTGGAGTTTTAGCGGGGGTGTAGGGGAGCAGTACTTC. The full variable domain, with the rest looked up from reference TRBV30 and TRBJ2-7, is SQTIHQWPATLVQPVGSPLSLECTVEGTSNPNLYWYRQAAGRGLQLLFYSVGIGQISSEVPQNLSASRPQDRQFILSSKKLLLSDSGFYLCAWSFSGGVGEQYFGPGTRLTVT.

This clone has just a few counts. The J gene is TRBJ1-1, the V gene TRBV10-3, with 9 bases lining up with TRBD1. Unmatched junction bases numbered 8, after V lost 4 bases and J lost 11 bases. The germline V gene has CDR1 ENHRY and CDR2 SYGVKD. CDR3 length: 13 amino acids. This CDR3 is CAISAEQGADAFF. CDR3 coding DNA: TGTGCCATCAGTGCGGAACAGGGGGCAGACGCTTTCTTT.